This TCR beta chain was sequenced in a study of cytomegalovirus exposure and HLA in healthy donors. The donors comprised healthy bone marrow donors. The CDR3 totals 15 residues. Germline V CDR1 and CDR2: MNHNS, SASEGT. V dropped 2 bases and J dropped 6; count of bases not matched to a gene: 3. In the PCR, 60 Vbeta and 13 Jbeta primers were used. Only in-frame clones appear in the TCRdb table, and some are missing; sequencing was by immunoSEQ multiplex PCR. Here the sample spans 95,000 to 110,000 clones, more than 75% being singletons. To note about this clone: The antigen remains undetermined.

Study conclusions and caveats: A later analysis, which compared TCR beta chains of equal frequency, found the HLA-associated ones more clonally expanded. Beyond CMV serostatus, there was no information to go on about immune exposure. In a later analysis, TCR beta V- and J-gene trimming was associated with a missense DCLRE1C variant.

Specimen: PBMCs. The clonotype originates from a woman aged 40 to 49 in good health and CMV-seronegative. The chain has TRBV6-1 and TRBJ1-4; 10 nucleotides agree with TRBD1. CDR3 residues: CASSELGQGYEKLFF. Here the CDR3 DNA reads TGTGCCAGCAGTGAACTGGGACAGGGGTATGAAAAACTGTTTTTT.